Each of the 21 T cell receptor beta chains below was sequenced from the same sample in a study of shared clonotypes between healthy human individuals. Some clones are missing from TCRdb's copy, which holds only in-frame ones; the method was immunoSEQ multiplex PCR. There are 600,000 to 700,000 clones in the sample; around 73% occur only once, and about 1.8% lies in the top ten. The sample taken for sequencing was memory CD4+ T cells sorted from blood. Regarding subset: CD45RA-negative fraction. These receptor sequences come from a woman in her twenties or thirties in good health.

The chain joins TRBV10-1 to TRBJ2-3; D remains ambiguous. V shed 3 bases and J shed 4 bases, with 8 bases lying between them. CDR1 is WNHNN and CDR2 is SYGVQD in the germline V gene (reference sequence). This CDR3 is 13 amino acids long. Here the CDR3 reads CASSEPGPDTQYF. CDR3 DNA sequence: TGCGCCAGCAGTGAACCCGGGCCAGATACGCAGTATTTT.

The chain carries TRBV5-1 and TRBJ2-1; 10 positions match TRBD2. Germline CDR1 is SGHRS and CDR2 is YFSETQ. J was trimmed by 4 bases and V by 2 bases; bases with no gene match: 3. The CDR3 sequence is 15 residues long. The CDR3 nucleotides are TGCGCCAGCAGCTTTACTAGCGGGATATACAATGAGCAGTTCTTC. Protein: CASSFTSGIYNEQFF.

The chain is built from TRBV28 and TRBJ2-7, with 10 nucleotides matching TRBD2. The CDR3 spans 16 residues. In germline, CDR1 is MDHEN, CDR2 SYDVKM. With 5 bases clipped from V and 2 bases from J, the junction kept 9 bases outside the gene matches. CDR3: CASSLRTSGNTYEQYF. Here the CDR3 DNA reads TGTGCCAGCAGTCTCCGGACTAGCGGAAACACCTACGAGCAGTACTTC.

J is TRBJ2-7 and V is TRBV9; D remains ambiguous. Germline assignment: CDR1 SGDLS and CDR2 YYNGEE. This CDR3 spans 15 amino acids. Trimming removed 2 bases at V and 2 bases at J, with 14 bases between. The CDR3 is CASSVGPLRTYEQYF. CDR3 nucleotides: TGTGCCAGCAGCGTTGGACCACTTCGGACCTACGAGCAGTACTTC.

J is TRBJ2-7 and V is TRBV27, with TRBD1 identical over 7 bases. This CDR3 region has 15 residues. With V trimmed by 2 bases and J by 2 bases, 6 bases remained unmatched. Germline-derived CDR1 and CDR2 are MNHEY and SMNVEV (reference sequence). The CDR3 loop reads CASSLGQGVPYEQYF. The CDR3 nucleotides are TGTGCCAGCAGTTTAGGCCAGGGGGTCCCCTACGAGCAGTACTTC.

The chain joins TRBV19 to TRBJ1-3; a weak D match, TRBD1 (5 bases). Per the germline V gene, CDR1 is LNHDA and CDR2 is SQIVND (reference sequence). V lost 5 bases and J 0 bases, leaving 14 bases between the germline ends. CDR3 length: 16 amino acids. The CDR3 reads CASSPDQGYSGNTIYF. The DNA of the CDR3 is TGTGCCAGTAGTCCTGACCAGGGATACTCTGGAAACACCATATATTTT.

This chain links TRBV27 with TRBJ1-5, with 11 bases fitting TRBD1. The CDR3 runs 18 residues. The V and J ends lost 1 base and 6 bases, in that order; junction bases with no gene match: 11. The V gene's germline CDR1 is MNHEY and CDR2 SMNVEV (reference sequence). Here the CDR3 reads CASSLFWRMGQGGQPQHF. In nucleotides, the CDR3 is TGTGCCAGCAGTTTATTTTGGAGAATGGGACAGGGGGGTCAGCCCCAGCATTTT.

This chain uses TRBV28 with TRBJ2-3; possibly TRBD1 or TRBD2 for D (5 bases each). The V end was cut by 8 bases, the J end by 6 bases, with 24 bases between. Per germline, CDR1 MDHEN and CDR2 SYDVKM. The CDR3 loop spans 16 amino acids. The CDR3 sequence is CASGKVAPTRGDTQYF. CDR3 bases: TGTGCCAGCGGAAAAGTAGCACCTACTAGGGGTGATACGCAGTATTTT.

The CDR3 sequence: CASSLDGYLHQDTQYF. For the CDR3, the DNA is TGTGCCAGCAGCTTAGATGGGTATCTCCATCAAGATACGCAGTATTTT. V is TRBV7-2 and J is TRBJ2-3, with no clear D. CDR3 size: 16 residues. Germline V gives CDR1 SGHTA, CDR2 FQGNSA. V lost 1 base and J lost 5, with 16 bases in between.

This rearrangement joins TRBV5-4 to TRBJ2-5, with D unclear. Trimming pared 4 bases from V and 5 bases from J, leaving 9 bases between. The V gene's germline CDR1 is SGHNT and CDR2 YYREEE (reference sequence). This CDR3 is built from 12 residues. The CDR3, as DNA: TGTGCCAGCAGCCCAGGCACGGAGACCCAGTACTTC. This sequence encodes CASSPGTETQYF.

This chain links TRBV6-1 with TRBJ1-1; unclear D gene. The V end lost 4 bases, the J end lost 4 bases, and 10 bases lay between the germline ends. From germline, CDR1 is MNHNS and CDR2 SASEGT. The CDR3 is 13 amino acids. DNA of the CDR3: TGTGCCAGCAGTGGGACGGCCGGCACTGAAGCTTTCTTT. It codes for CASSGTAGTEAFF.

The chain joins TRBV29-1 to TRBJ2-7; TRBD2 matches at 8 bases. The ends lost 7 bases at V and 4 bases at J; junction bases unmatched: 6. Germline V lookup: CDR1 SQVTM, CDR2 ANQGSEA. The CDR3 runs 12 residues. CDR3 protein: CSAREGLYEQYF. The CDR3 region has the DNA TGCAGCGCCCGGGAGGGCCTGTACGAGCAGTACTTC.

The V gene is TRBV29-1, the J gene TRBJ2-1; no clear D. CDR3 length: 13 residues. Deletions cut 4 bases from V and 5 bases from J, with 12 bases between. Germline lookup yields CDR1 SQVTM and CDR2 ANQGSEA. CDR3 region: CSVVPLWDNEQFF. For the CDR3, the DNA is TGCAGCGTTGTACCTCTCTGGGACAATGAGCAGTTCTTC.

The chain combines TRBV5-1 with TRBJ2-7; D call uncertain. There are 11 residues in the CDR3. Deletions cut 5 bases from V and 5 bases from J, with 8 bases between. CDR1 SGHRS and CDR2 YFSETQ come from the germline V gene. CDR3 region: CASRYANEQYF. The CDR3, as DNA: TGCGCCAGCAGATACGCCAACGAGCAGTACTTC.

V gene TRBV6-5 combines with J gene TRBJ2-7; D call uncertain. The CDR3 is 15 residues long. Trimming shortened V by 2 bases and J by 7 bases, and 18 bases separated the two germline ends. Per germline, CDR1 MNHEY and CDR2 SVGAGI. CDR3 in DNA: TGTGCCAGCAGTTACGAACCGGCCCTCTTAGGGGAGCAGTACTTC. It encodes CASSYEPALLGEQYF.

There are a few counts of this clone. The chain carries TRBV6-1 and TRBJ1-2, with TRBD1 matching over 11 bases. The germline V gene has CDR1 MNHNS and CDR2 SASEGT. V lost 1 base and J lost 4; bases outside the gene matches: 5. The CDR3 is made up of 16 amino acids. CDR3 amino acids: CASSEEGTGGFYGYTF. The CDR3 DNA reads TGTGCCAGCAGTGAAGAAGGGACAGGGGGGTTCTATGGCTACACCTTC.

This sequence joins TRBV2 and TRBJ1-4, with D possibly TRBD1 on 5 matching bases. The CDR3 has 13 amino acids. V was clipped by 6 bases and J by 6 bases, with 11 bases between them. In germline, CDR1 is SNHLY, CDR2 FYNNEI. In DNA, the CDR3 is TGTGCCAGCAGCATAGTAGGGGATGAAAAACTGTTTTTT. It specifies CASSIVGDEKLFF. The full variable domain, with the rest looked up from reference TRBV2 and TRBJ1-4, is EPEVTQTPSHQVTQMGQEVILRCVPISNHLYFYWYRQILGQKVEFLVSFYNNEISEKSEIFDDQFSVERPDGSNFTLKIRSTKLEDSAMYFCASSIVGDEKLFFGSGTQLSVL.

This sequence joins TRBV7-2 and TRBJ2-7; 13 bases line up with TRBD2. The CDR3 length is 16 residues. V was clipped by 5 bases and J by 7 bases; unmatched bases: 11. Per the germline V gene, CDR1 is SGHTA and CDR2 is FQGNSA. CDR3: CASSPRTSGSAWEQYF. The DNA of the CDR3 is TGTGCCAGCAGCCCGAGGACTAGCGGGAGCGCCTGGGAGCAGTACTTC.

On this clone: The sample carries other DNA sequences with the same CDR3. V gene TRBV28 combines with J gene TRBJ2-1, with D uncertain. The CDR3 totals 15 residues. Deletions cut 6 bases from V and 0 bases from J, with 12 bases between. The germline V gene encodes CDR1 MDHEN and CDR2 SYDVKM. The CDR3 region is CASSSGGGSYNEQFF. For the CDR3, the DNA is TGTGCCAGCAGCTCCGGTGGTGGCTCCTACAATGAGCAGTTCTTC.

This sequence joins TRBV11-2 and TRBJ2-3; 7 bases are shared with TRBD1. J lost 0 bases, V lost 1 base, and 13 bases had no gene match. This CDR3 is built from 19 residues. Germline-derived CDR1 and CDR2 are SGHAT and FQNNGV. CDR3 residues: CASSLGRNRGRLSTDTQYF. As DNA, the CDR3 is TGTGCCAGCAGCTTAGGCCGAAACAGGGGTCGGCTTAGCACAGATACGCAGTATTTT.

The rearrangement joins TRBV30 to TRBJ1-6; the D is unclear. V was shortened by 1 base and J by 4 bases, with 8 bases between the two germline ends. This CDR3 contains 14 residues. Germline V lookup: CDR1 GTSNPN, CDR2 SVGIG (reference sequence). The CDR3 DNA is TGTGCCTGGAGTGAGAGCACGTATAATTCACCCCTCCACTTT. Translation: CAWSESTYNSPLHF.